The 5 T cell receptor beta chains below were found in one sample sequenced in a study of blood T cell repertoires in COVID-19. Sequencing used immunoSEQ multiplex PCR; TCRdb keeps in-frame clones, though not all of them. The sample has about 100,000 clones; 90% are singletons. The sample taken for sequencing was peripheral blood. These receptors all stem from a human donor with active COVID-19. The donor label of this sample is uncertain.

This clone was counted once. This chain uses TRBV5-5 with TRBJ1-1, with D perhaps TRBD1 (6 bases). V lost 4 bases, J lost 3 bases, and 16 bases lay in between. This CDR3 contains 15 residues. Germline values: CDR1 SGHKS, CDR2 YYEKEE (reference sequence). Written as DNA, the CDR3 is TGTGCCAGCAGCGCGTTCAGGGGTGGTTACACTGAAGCTTTCTTT. This codes for CASSAFRGGYTEAFF.

V and J are TRBV4-2 and TRBJ2-2, with TRBD2 identical over 9 bases. V lost 1 base and J lost 3; bases outside the gene matches: 6. The CDR3 totals 17 residues. The germline V gene encodes CDR1 LGHNA and CDR2 YNFKEQ. The CDR3 region is CASSQALASGDTGELFF. The DNA for the CDR3 is TGTGCCAGCAGCCAAGCCTTGGCTAGCGGGGACACCGGGGAGCTGTTTTTT.

This chain uses TRBV7-9 with TRBJ2-1, with D possibly being TRBD2 (6 bases). Germline V gene data show CDR1 as SEHNR and CDR2 as FQNEAQ (reference sequence). There are 17 residues in the CDR3. The V and J ends lost 4 bases and 2 bases respectively, with 18 bases between them. Written as DNA, the CDR3 is TGTGCCAGCAGCTCCCCTGTGGGGGGAATCACCTACAATGAGCAGTTCTTC. This encodes CASSSPVGGITYNEQFF.

The chain combines TRBV18 with TRBJ2-1; TRBD2 agrees at 12 bases. Germline CDR1 and CDR2: KGHSH and LQKENI. V shed 0 bases and J 10 bases; nucleotides not matched to a gene: 7. The CDR3 spans 16 residues. This CDR3 is CASSPPSSGGAKEQFF. CDR3 nucleotide sequence: TGTGCCAGCTCACCACCGTCTAGCGGGGGGGCAAAAGAGCAGTTCTTC.

The rearrangement uses TRBV12-3 or TRBV12-4 and TRBJ2-2, with no clear D. The CDR3 consists of 12 residues. V gave up 2 bases and J gave up 5 bases, with 3 bases separating them. The CDR3 loop is CASSLYTGELFF. The CDR3 DNA is TGTGCCAGCAGTTTATATACCGGGGAGCTGTTTTTT.